Listed here are 26 T cell receptor beta chains from one sample, sequenced in a study of T cells after yellow fever vaccination. A single record per CDR3 protein comes from TCRdb applying MiXCR to the 5' RACE reads. The sample gives 150,000 or so distinct CDR3 sequences, 6% to 7.5% of which show up once; 2.5% to 3% is in the top ten. The sequencing used CD4+ T cells sorted from PBMCs, collected 5 days after the first yellow fever vaccination. These receptors were taken from a man aged 18-30 years who received the YFV17D yellow fever vaccine.

This clonotype has at least ten counts. V and J are TRBV5-1 and TRBJ2-4, with 7 bases aligning to TRBD1. Germline V gene sequence: CDR1 SGHRS, CDR2 YFSETQ. There are 15 residues in the CDR3. V shed 4 bases and J 8 bases; nucleotides not matched to a gene: 12. For the CDR3, the DNA is TGCGCCAGCAGCCAGCTTACAGGGGCTGGGGACATTCAGTACTTC. This translates into CASSQLTGAGDIQYF. The full variable domain, in which reference TRBV5-1 and TRBJ2-4 provide the parts outside the CDR3, is KAGVTQTPRYLIKTRGQQVTLSCSPISGHRSVSWYQQTPGQGLQFLFEYFSETQRNKGNFPGRFSGRQFSNSRSEMNVSTLELGDSALYLCASSQLTGAGDIQYFGAGTRLSVL.

This clonotype was seen a few times. The chain uses TRBV4-2 and TRBJ2-1, with a tentative D call TRBD2 (7 bases). CDR3 length: 14 amino acids. Trimming stripped 2 bases from V and 15 bases from J, with 20 bases between. CDR1 is LGHNA and CDR2 is YNFKEQ in the germline V gene. The CDR3 DNA is TGTGCCAGCAGCCAACTAGGGGGGGAGCTGATCGGGTTCTTC. It is translated as CASSQLGGELIGFF.

Many counts were recorded for this clonotype. The genes are TRBV20-1 and TRBJ1-1; D is ambiguous. With 6 bases removed from V and 1 base from J, the gap between germline ends came to 15 bases. CDR3 length: 14 residues. Germline V gene lookup returns CDR1 DFQATT and CDR2 SNEGSKA (reference sequence). The CDR3 region has the DNA TGCAGTGCCCCGGGCAACGGAAGGAACACTGAAGCTTTCTTT. Its translation is CSAPGNGRNTEAFF.

This clonotype has at least ten counts. The gene calls are TRBV15 and TRBJ2-1, with 7 nucleotides matching TRBD2. The ends lost 1 base at V and 2 bases at J; junction bases unmatched: 2. The CDR3 sequence is 15 residues long. Per the germline V gene, CDR1 is LNHNV and CDR2 is YYDKDF (reference sequence). CDR3 DNA sequence: TGTGCCACCAGCAGAGGGGAGGGGCCCTACAATGAGCAGTTCTTC. Translated, it gives CATSRGEGPYNEQFF.

The rearrangement links TRBV11-1 to TRBJ2-5; D assignment may be TRBD1 or TRBD2 (5 bases each). Germline CDR1 is SGHAT and CDR2 is FQDESV (reference sequence). The CDR3 contains 12 residues. V was pared by 3 bases and J by 9 bases, with 11 bases between. Here the CDR3 reads CASSFTGPAQYF. The CDR3 DNA reads TGTGCCAGCAGCTTTACGGGACCAGCCCAGTACTTC.

The chain couples TRBV18 to TRBJ2-7; 12 nucleotides agree with TRBD2. The trim removed 6 bases at V and 1 base at J, leaving 4 bases unmatched. Germline loops: CDR1 KGHSH, CDR2 LQKENI. The CDR3 has 15 residues. The CDR3 region has the DNA TGTGCCAGCTCGGAAGGACTAGCGGGGTCCTACGAGCAGTACGTC. Translated, it gives CASSEGLAGSYEQYV.

Many counts were recorded for this clonotype. The CDR3 reads CASSIQISNQPQHF. The CDR3 coding sequence is TGTGCCAGTAGTATACAGATTAGCAATCAGCCCCAGCATTTT. The V and J genes are TRBV19 and TRBJ1-5; D gene uncertain. The CDR3 loop spans 14 amino acids. Deletions cut 2 bases from V and 0 bases from J, with 5 bases between. Looked up from germline, CDR1 is LNHDA and CDR2 is SQIVND (reference sequence). Drawing the rest from reference TRBV19 and TRBJ1-5, the complete variable domain is DGGITQSPKYLFRKEGQNVTLSCEQNLNHDAMYWYRQDPGQGLRLIYYSQIVNDFQKGDIAEGYSVSREKKESFPLTVTSAQKNPTAFYLCASSIQISNQPQHFGDGTRLSIL.

There are many counts of this clonotype. The chain has TRBV27 and TRBJ1-6, with D possibly matching TRBD1 (5 bases). CDR1 is MNHEY and CDR2 is SMNVEV in the germline V gene (reference sequence). The CDR3 runs to 14 residues. The V end was cut by 4 bases, the J end by 7 bases, with 11 bases between. The CDR3 nucleotides read TGTGCCAGCAGTTGGGGGACGGAGAATTCACCCCTCCACTTT. It translates to CASSWGTENSPLHF.

This clonotype was found a few times. This chain uses TRBV5-1 with TRBJ1-1; TRBD1 agrees at 8 bases. The V gene's germline CDR1 is SGHRS and CDR2 YFSETQ. V trimming: 4 bases; J trimming: 5 bases; junction bases outside the gene matches: 7. This CDR3 has 14 residues. The CDR3 bases are TGCGCCAGCAGCATGCAGGGGGCTGGGACTGAAGCTTTCTTT. This encodes CASSMQGAGTEAFF.

The J gene is TRBJ2-5, the V gene TRBV5-1, with D possibly matching TRBD2 (5 bases). Germline V gives CDR1 SGHRS, CDR2 YFSETQ. Trimming took 1 base from V and 1 from J, leaving 14 bases between them. The length of the CDR3 is 16 residues. This CDR3 reads CASSLNGEALQETQYF. The CDR3 DNA sequence: TGCGCCAGCAGCTTGAACGGGGAAGCCCTCCAAGAGACCCAGTACTTC. The full variable domain, in which reference TRBV5-1 and TRBJ2-5 provide the parts outside the CDR3, is KAGVTQTPRYLIKTRGQQVTLSCSPISGHRSVSWYQQTPGQGLQFLFEYFSETQRNKGNFPGRFSGRQFSNSRSEMNVSTLELGDSALYLCASSLNGEALQETQYFGPGTRLLVL.

This clonotype was detected many times. CDR3 in DNA: TGTGCCAGCAGACCAGGGGGGCATTCACCCCTCCACTTT. It is translated as CASRPGGHSPLHF. The rearrangement joins TRBV7-2 to TRBJ1-6, with 7 bases aligning to TRBD1. CDR3 length: 13 residues. Germline CDR1 reads SGHTA; CDR2 reads FQGNSA. V dropped 6 bases and J dropped 8; count of bases not matched to a gene: 4.

This clonotype appeared a few times. The rearrangement joins TRBV9 to TRBJ2-2; perhaps D is TRBD1 or TRBD2 (6 bases each). The V end lost 0 bases, the J end lost 6 bases, and 15 bases lay between the germline ends. The CDR3 extends over 16 amino acids. Looked up from germline, CDR1 is SGDLS and CDR2 is YYNGEE. This chain's CDR3 is CASSVERSGAAGELFF. In nucleotides, the CDR3 is TGTGCCAGCAGCGTAGAGAGGTCGGGGGCGGCCGGGGAGCTGTTTTTT.

In its sample, this clonotype was seen many times. The V and J genes are TRBV7-2 and TRBJ1-2; D is undetermined. V was clipped by 3 bases and J by 5 bases, with 19 bases between them. The CDR3 length is 16 residues. Germline V lookup: CDR1 SGHTA, CDR2 FQGNSA. CDR3 loop: CASSFTVNPDSYGYTF. The CDR3 bases are TGTGCCAGCAGCTTTACCGTTAACCCAGATTCATATGGCTACACCTTC. The whole variable domain, filled in from reference TRBV7-2 and TRBJ1-2, reads GAGVSQSPSNKVTEKGKDVELRCDPISGHTALYWYRQSLGQGLEFLIYFQGNSAPDKSGLPSDRFSAERTGGSVSTLTIQRTQQEDSAVYLCASSFTVNPDSYGYTFGSGTRLTVV.

This clonotype occurred many times. The chain uses TRBV4-2 and TRBJ1-6, with 7 bases fitting TRBD1. The CDR3 is 14 residues long. Trimming took 1 base from V and 9 from J; bases not matched to a gene: 3. Germline V gene lookup returns CDR1 LGHNA and CDR2 YNFKEQ. The CDR3 is CASSQGQGGSPLHF. In DNA, the CDR3 is TGTGCCAGCAGCCAAGGGCAGGGGGGTTCACCCCTCCACTTT.

This clonotype came up many times. The chain recombines TRBV6-2 or TRBV6-3 with TRBJ2-7; 11 bases map to TRBD2. The junction had 5 bases not matched to a gene; V was cut back by 8 bases and J by 5 bases. Germline assignment: CDR1 MNHEY and CDR2 SVGEGT. CDR3 length equals 13 residues. The DNA for the CDR3 is TGTGCCAGCCGGCTAGCGGGGGGAAACGAGCAGTACTTC. It is translated as CASRLAGGNEQYF.

This clonotype was observed a handful of times. This chain joins TRBV3-1 and TRBJ2-1; D might be TRBD2 (7 bases). CDR3 length equals 16 residues. V was cut by 1 base and J by 7 bases, with 17 bases left in between. Germline CDR1 reads LGHDT; CDR2 reads YNNKEL (reference sequence). As DNA, the CDR3 is TGTGCCAGCAGCCAAGTTTGGGGGGGGGCCCGAAATGAGCAGTTCTTC. Encoded protein: CASSQVWGGARNEQFF.

This clonotype was counted ten times or more. This CDR3 is CATQEDRAAPGGSPLHF. DNA for the CDR3: TGTGCCACCCAGGAGGACAGGGCCGCACCGGGGGGTTCACCCCTCCACTTT. The gene calls are TRBV6-5 and TRBJ1-6, with TRBD1 matching over 8 bases. CDR1 is MNHEY and CDR2 is SVGAGI in the germline V gene. This CDR3 is 17 amino acids long. Unmatched junction bases numbered 20, after V lost 10 bases and J lost 9 bases.

This clonotype has ten or more counts. The chain recombines TRBV11-1 with TRBJ2-1; 10 nucleotides line up with TRBD2. V dropped 4 bases and J dropped 7; count of bases not matched to a gene: 10. Germline assignment: CDR1 SGHAT and CDR2 FQDESV (reference sequence). The CDR3 extends over 16 amino acids. The chain's CDR3 is CASSSPLAGAINEQFF. The CDR3 coding sequence is TGTGCCAGCAGCTCACCTCTAGCGGGGGCCATAAATGAGCAGTTCTTC.

This clonotype came up many times. This chain connects TRBV11-2 to TRBJ1-6; D unresolved. In germline, CDR1 is SGHAT, CDR2 FQNNGV. The CDR3 sequence is 15 residues long. V lost 2 bases, J lost 6 bases, and 11 bases lay in between. The CDR3 reads CASSLFNSPNSPLHF. CDR3 in DNA: TGTGCCAGCAGCTTATTTAACAGCCCTAATTCACCCCTCCACTTT.

At least ten counts were recorded for this clonotype. This chain uses TRBV20-1 with TRBJ1-5; 8 nucleotides line up with TRBD1. The CDR3 sequence is 14 residues long. The germline V gene encodes CDR1 DFQATT and CDR2 SNEGSKA (reference sequence). V lost 2 bases and J lost 8; bases outside the gene matches: 8. The CDR3 DNA sequence: TGCAGTGCTAGAAGAAGGACAGGGAGTGAGCCCCAGCATTTT. This translates into CSARRRTGSEPQHF.

The chain is built from TRBV6-5 and TRBJ1-3; unclear D gene. Deletions cut 4 bases from V and 2 bases from J, with 15 bases between. Germline V gives CDR1 MNHEY, CDR2 SVGAGI. This CDR3 comprises 16 residues. The CDR3 region is CASSFSALGPGNTIYF. The CDR3, as DNA: TGTGCCAGCAGTTTCTCGGCCCTGGGTCCTGGAAACACCATATATTTT.

This clonotype was seen many times. V usage is TRBV5-1 and J usage is TRBJ2-5; a possible D gene is TRBD1 (5 bases). Germline assignment: CDR1 SGHRS and CDR2 YFSETQ. This CDR3 contains 13 residues. The V gene lost 5 bases and the J gene lost 2 bases, with 10 bases spanning the gap. The CDR3 here is CASSSAGQETQYF. CDR3 nucleotides: TGCGCCAGCAGTTCCGCAGGGCAAGAGACCCAGTACTTC.

A few counts support this clonotype. CDR3 protein: CSAPSQGSPQHF. CDR3 DNA: TGCAGTGCGCCTTCTCAGGGGTCGCCCCAGCATTTT. This chain joins TRBV20-1 and TRBJ1-5; D is possibly TRBD1 (6 bases). This CDR3 has 12 residues. V was pared by 6 bases and J by 9 bases, with 15 bases between. Germline CDR1 reads DFQATT; CDR2 reads SNEGSKA (reference sequence).

Turning to this clonotype: A read error may explain this, as a much larger clone is one base away. This chain connects TRBV9 to TRBJ2-1; the D gene is possibly TRBD2 (5 bases). V was trimmed by 4 bases and J by 6 bases, leaving 11 bases between them. Looked up from germline, CDR1 is SGDLS and CDR2 is YYNGEE. This CDR3 is 13 amino acids long. The CDR3 protein is CASSLSTSNEQFF. The DNA for the CDR3 is TGTGCCAGCAGCTTATCCACTAGCAATGAGCAGTTCTTC. The complete variable domain, with remaining parts taken from reference TRBV9 and TRBJ2-1, reads DSGVTQTPKHLITATGQRVTLRCSPRSGDLSVYWYQQSLDQGLQFLIQYYNGEERAKGNILERFSAQQFPDLHSELNLSSLELGDSALYFCASSLSTSNEQFFGPGTRLTVL.

The chain is built from TRBV6-1 and TRBJ1-2; tentatively, D is TRBD1 (5 bases). CDR3 length: 13 amino acids. Trimming pared 5 bases from V and 8 bases from J, leaving 15 bases between. Germline values: CDR1 MNHNS, CDR2 SASEGT. The CDR3 DNA follows: TGTGCCAGCAGTTCAGGGCTTCTTTTGGGCTACACCTTC. It specifies CASSSGLLLGYTF.

This clonotype was counted a few times. The chain uses TRBV5-1 and TRBJ1-1, with a weak D call TRBD1 (5 bases). CDR3 length: 13 residues. Trimming took 3 bases from V and 5 from J, leaving 11 bases between them. Germline lookup yields CDR1 SGHRS and CDR2 YFSETQ. The CDR3 nucleotides read TGCGCCAGCAGCTACGGTCGGGGGACTGAAGCTTTCTTT. It codes for CASSYGRGTEAFF.